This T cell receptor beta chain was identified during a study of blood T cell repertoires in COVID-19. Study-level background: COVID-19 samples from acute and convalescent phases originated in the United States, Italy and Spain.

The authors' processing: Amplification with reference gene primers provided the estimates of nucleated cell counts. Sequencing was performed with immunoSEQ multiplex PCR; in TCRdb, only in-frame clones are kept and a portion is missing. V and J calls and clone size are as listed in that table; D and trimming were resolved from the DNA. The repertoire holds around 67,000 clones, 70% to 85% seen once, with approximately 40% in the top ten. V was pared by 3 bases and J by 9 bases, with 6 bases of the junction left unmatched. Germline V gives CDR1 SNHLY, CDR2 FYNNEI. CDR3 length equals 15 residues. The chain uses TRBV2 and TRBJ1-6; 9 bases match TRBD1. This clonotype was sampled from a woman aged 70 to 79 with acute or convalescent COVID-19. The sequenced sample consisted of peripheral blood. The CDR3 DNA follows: TGTGCCAGCAGTGAGGGACAGGGCGTAGGTTCACCCCTCCACTTT. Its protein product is CASSEGQGVGSPLHF.